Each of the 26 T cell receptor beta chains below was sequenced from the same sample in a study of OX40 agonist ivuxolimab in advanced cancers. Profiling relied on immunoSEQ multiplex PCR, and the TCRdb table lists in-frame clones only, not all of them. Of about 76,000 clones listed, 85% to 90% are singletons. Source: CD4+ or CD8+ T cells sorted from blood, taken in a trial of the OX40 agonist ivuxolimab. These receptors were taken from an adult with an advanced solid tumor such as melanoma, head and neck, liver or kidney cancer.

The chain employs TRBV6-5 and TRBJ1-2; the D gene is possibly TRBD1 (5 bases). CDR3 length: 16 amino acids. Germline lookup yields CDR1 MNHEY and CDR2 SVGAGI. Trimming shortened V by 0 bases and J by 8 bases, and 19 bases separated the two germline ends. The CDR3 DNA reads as TGTGCCAGCAGTTACTCACCGGGACCGGCATACGGAGGCTACACCTTC. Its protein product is CASSYSPGPAYGGYTF.

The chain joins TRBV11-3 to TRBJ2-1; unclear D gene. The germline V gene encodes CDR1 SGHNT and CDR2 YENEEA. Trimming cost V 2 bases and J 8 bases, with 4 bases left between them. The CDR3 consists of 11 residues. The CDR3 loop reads CASSLYDEQFF. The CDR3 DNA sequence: TGTGCCAGCAGCTTATACGATGAGCAGTTCTTC. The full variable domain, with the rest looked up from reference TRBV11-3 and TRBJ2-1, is EAGVVQSPRYKIIEKKQPVAFWCNPISGHNTLYWYLQNLGQGPELLIRYENEEAVDDSQLPKDRFSAERLKGVDSTLKIQPAELGDSAVYLCASSLYDEQFFGPGTRLTVL.

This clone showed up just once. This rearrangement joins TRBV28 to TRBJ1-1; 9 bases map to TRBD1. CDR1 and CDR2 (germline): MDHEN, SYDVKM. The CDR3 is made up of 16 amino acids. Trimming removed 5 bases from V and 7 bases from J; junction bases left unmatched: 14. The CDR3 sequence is CASSLIMGDRENEAFF. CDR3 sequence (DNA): TGTGCCAGCAGTCTCATTATGGGGGACAGGGAAAATGAAGCTTTCTTT.

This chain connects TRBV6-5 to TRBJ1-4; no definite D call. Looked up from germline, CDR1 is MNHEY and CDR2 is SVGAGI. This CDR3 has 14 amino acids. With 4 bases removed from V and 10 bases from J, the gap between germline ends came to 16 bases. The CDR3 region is CASSLRSAGLKLFF. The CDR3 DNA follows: TGTGCCAGCAGTTTGAGATCGGCAGGTTTAAAACTGTTTTTT.

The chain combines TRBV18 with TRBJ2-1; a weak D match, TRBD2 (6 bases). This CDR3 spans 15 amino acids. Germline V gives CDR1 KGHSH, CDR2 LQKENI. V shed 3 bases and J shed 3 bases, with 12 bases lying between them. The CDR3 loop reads CASSPGGLIYNEQFF. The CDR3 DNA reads TGTGCCAGCTCACCGGGGGGACTGATCTACAATGAGCAGTTCTTC. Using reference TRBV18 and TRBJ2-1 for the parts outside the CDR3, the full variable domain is NAGVMQNPRHLVRRRGQEARLRCSPMKGHSHVYWYRQLPEEGLKFMVYLQKENIIDESGMPKERFSAEFPKEGPSILRIQQVVRGDSAAYFCASSPGGLIYNEQFFGPGTRLTVL.

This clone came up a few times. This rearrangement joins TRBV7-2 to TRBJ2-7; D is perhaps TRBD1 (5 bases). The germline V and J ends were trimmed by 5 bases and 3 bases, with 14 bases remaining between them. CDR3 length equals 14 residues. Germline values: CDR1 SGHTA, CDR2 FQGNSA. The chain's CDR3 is CASSPDPRGYEQYF. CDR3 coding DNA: TGTGCCAGCAGCCCGGACCCTAGGGGCTACGAGCAGTACTTC.

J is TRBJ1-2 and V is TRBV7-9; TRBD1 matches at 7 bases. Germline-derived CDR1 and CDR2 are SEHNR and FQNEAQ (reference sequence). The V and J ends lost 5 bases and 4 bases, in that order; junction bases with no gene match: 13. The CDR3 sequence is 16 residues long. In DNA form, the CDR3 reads TGTGCCAGCAGCCCACACTCACGACAGGGAACCTATGGCTACACCTTC. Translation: CASSPHSRQGTYGYTF.

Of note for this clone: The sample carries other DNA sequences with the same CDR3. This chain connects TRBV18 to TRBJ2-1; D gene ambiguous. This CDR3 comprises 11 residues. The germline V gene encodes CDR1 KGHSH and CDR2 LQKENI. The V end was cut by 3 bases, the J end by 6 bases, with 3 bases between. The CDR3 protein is CASSPANEQFF. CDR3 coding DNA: TGTGCCAGCTCACCTGCCAATGAGCAGTTCTTC.

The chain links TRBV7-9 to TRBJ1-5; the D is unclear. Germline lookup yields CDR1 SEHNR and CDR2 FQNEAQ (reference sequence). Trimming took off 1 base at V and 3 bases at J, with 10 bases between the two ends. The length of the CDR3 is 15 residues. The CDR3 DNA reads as TGTGCCAGCAGCTTAGGGGTCATCAACAATCAGCCCCAGCATTTT. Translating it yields CASSLGVINNQPQHF.

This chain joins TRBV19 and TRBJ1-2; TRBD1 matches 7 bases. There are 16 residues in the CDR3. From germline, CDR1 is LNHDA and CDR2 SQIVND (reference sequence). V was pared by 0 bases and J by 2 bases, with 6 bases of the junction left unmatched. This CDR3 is CASSIDRDSYNYGYTF. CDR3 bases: TGTGCCAGTAGTATAGATCGGGACAGCTACAACTATGGCTACACCTTC. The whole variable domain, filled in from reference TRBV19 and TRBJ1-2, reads DGGITQSPKYLFRKEGQNVTLSCEQNLNHDAMYWYRQDPGQGLRLIYYSQIVNDFQKGDIAEGYSVSREKKESFPLTVTSAQKNPTAFYLCASSIDRDSYNYGYTFGSGTRLTVV.

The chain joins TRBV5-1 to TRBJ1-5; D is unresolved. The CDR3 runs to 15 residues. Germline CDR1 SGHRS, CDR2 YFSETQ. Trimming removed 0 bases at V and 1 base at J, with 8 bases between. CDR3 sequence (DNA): TGCGCCAGCAGCTTGGCGGGGAGCAGCAATCAGCCCCAGCATTTT. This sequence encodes CASSLAGSSNQPQHF.

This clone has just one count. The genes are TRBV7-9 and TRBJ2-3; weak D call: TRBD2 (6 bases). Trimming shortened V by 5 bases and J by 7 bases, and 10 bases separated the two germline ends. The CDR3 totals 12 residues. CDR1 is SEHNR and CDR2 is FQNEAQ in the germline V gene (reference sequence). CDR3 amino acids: CASSTGGNTQYF. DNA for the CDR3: TGTGCCAGCAGCACCGGGGGAAATACGCAGTATTTT.

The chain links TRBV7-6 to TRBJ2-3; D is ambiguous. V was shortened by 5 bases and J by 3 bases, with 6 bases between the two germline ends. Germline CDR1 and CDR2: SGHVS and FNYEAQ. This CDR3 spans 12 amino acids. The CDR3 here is CASSPRTDTQYF. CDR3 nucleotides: TGTGCCAGCAGCCCGAGGACAGATACGCAGTATTTT.

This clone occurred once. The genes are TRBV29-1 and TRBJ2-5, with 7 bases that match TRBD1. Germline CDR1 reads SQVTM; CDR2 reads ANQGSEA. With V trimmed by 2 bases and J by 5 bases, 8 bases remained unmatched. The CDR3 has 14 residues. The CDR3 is CSVEYDRVGETQYF. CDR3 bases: TGCAGCGTTGAATACGACAGGGTGGGGGAGACCCAGTACTTC.

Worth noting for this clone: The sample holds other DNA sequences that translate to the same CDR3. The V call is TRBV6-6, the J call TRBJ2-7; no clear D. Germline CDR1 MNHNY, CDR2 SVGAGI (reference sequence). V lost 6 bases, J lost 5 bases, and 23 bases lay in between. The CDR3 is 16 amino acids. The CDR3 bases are TGTGCCAGCAGCCTTCTCTCGACGGGTTCTGGGGACGAGCAGTACTTC. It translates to CASSLLSTGSGDEQYF.

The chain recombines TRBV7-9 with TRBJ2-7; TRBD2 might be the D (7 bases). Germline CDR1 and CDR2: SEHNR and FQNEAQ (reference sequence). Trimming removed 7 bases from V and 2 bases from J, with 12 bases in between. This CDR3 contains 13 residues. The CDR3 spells CASKGGDTYEQYF. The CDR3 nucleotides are TGTGCCAGCAAAGGGGGGGACACCTACGAGCAGTACTTC.

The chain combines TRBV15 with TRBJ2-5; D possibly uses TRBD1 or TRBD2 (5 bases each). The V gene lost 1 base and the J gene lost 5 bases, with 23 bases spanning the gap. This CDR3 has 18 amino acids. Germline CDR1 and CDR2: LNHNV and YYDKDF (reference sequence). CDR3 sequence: CATSRVKLEGQFRETQYF. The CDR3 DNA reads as TGTGCCACCAGCAGAGTTAAGCTCGAGGGGCAATTCCGGGAGACCCAGTACTTC.

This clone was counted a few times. Written as DNA, the CDR3 is TGTGCCAGCAGGCCCAGGGGTAGTAATTCACCCCTCCACTTT. Protein product: CASRPRGSNSPLHF. The gene calls are TRBV6-5 and TRBJ1-6; the D gene is possibly TRBD1 (6 bases). Germline V gene sequence: CDR1 MNHEY, CDR2 SVGAGI. Trimming left V 6 bases short and J 6 bases short, with 12 bases between. There are 14 residues in the CDR3.

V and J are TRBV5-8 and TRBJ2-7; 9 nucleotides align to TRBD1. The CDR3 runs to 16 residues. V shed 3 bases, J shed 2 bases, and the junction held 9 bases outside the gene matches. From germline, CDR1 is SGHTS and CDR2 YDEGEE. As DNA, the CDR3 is TGTGCCAGCAGCTGGGGGCCGGGACAGGGAACCTACGAGCAGTACTTC. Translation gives CASSWGPGQGTYEQYF.

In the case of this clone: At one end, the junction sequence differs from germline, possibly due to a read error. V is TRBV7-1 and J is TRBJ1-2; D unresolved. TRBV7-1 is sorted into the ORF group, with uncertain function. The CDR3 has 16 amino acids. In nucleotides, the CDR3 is TGTGCCAGCAGCACTACGTATCACGAGGAAAGACCTATGGCTACATTC. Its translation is CASSTTYHEERPMATF.

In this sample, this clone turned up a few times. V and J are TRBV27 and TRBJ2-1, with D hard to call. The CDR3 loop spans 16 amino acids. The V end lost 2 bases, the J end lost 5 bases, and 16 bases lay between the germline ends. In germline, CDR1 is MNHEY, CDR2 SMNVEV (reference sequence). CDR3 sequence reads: CASSLMARTRNNEQFF. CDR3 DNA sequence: TGTGCCAGCAGTTTAATGGCCCGGACGAGAAACAATGAGCAGTTCTTC.

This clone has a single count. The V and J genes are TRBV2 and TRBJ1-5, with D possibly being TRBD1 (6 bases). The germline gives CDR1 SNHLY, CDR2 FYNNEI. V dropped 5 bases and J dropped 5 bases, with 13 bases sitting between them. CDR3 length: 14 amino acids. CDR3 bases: TGTGCCAGCAGTCCCCGGGGGCGGGATCAGCCCCAGCATTTT. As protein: CASSPRGRDQPQHF.

CDR3 in amino acids: CASSTLNRDYEQYF. The DNA of the CDR3 is TGTGCCAGTAGTACCCTCAACAGGGACTACGAGCAGTACTTC. The rearrangement uses TRBV19 and TRBJ2-7; a weak D match, TRBD1 (6 bases). Deletions cut 4 bases from V and 3 bases from J, with 13 bases between. Looked up from germline, CDR1 is LNHDA and CDR2 is SQIVND (reference sequence). CDR3 length equals 14 residues.

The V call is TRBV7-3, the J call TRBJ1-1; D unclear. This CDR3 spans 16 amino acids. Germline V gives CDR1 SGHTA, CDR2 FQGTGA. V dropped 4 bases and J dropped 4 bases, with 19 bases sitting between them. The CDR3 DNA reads TGTGCCAGCAGCTCCAACACTGAGGGAAAGGGCACTGAAGCTTTCTTT. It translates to CASSSNTEGKGTEAFF.

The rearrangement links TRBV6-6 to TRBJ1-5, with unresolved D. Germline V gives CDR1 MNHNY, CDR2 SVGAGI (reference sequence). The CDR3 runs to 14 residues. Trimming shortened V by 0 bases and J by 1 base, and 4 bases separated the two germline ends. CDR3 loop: CASSYSGSNQPQHF. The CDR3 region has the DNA TGTGCCAGCAGTTACTCGGGCAGCAATCAGCCCCAGCATTTT.

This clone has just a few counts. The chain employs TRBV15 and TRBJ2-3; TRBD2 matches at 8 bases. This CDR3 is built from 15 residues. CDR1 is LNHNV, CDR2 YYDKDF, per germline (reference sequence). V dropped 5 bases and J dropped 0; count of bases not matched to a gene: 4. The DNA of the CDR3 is TGTGCCACCAGCCCAGCTAGCGGGAGCACAGATACGCAGTATTTT. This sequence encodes CATSPASGSTDTQYF. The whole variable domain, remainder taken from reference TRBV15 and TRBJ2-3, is DAMVIQNPRYQVTQFGKPVTLSCSQTLNHNVMYWYQQKSSQAPKLLFHYYDKDFNNEADTPDNFQSRRPNTSFCFLDIRSPGLGDTAMYLCATSPASGSTDTQYFGPGTRLTVL.